This is a list of T cell receptor beta chains from one sample in a study of blood T cell repertoires in COVID-19. Using immunoSEQ multiplex PCR, the repertoire was profiled, and TCRdb retains in-frame clones only, with some absent. The sample has 150,000 to 200,000 clones, nearly 85% seen once; the top ten hold more than 4.5%. The sequenced sample was peripheral blood. The receptors stem from a woman in her thirties with acute or convalescent COVID-19. CDR3s include the opening cysteine and the closing phenylalanine or tryptophan. D genes are given only for firm matches. Clone size is not always given. Where it is, it says once, few, many or a class for expanded clones.

>.|TRBJ1-6|TRBV5-1|few
CASSLVKGRNNSPLHF
>.|TRBJ1-6|TRBV30|.
CALGHLNSPLHF
>.|TRBJ1-6|TRBV15|.
CATSRGRVTNSPLHF
>.|TRBJ2-5|TRBV13|.
CASSAPRDSTKDRTQYF
>.|TRBJ1-3|TRBV29-1|few
CSVDGQISGNTIYF
>.|TRBJ2-1|TRBV5-6|.
CASRRQRNEQFF
>.|TRBJ1-6|TRBV7-8|once
CASSLEHNSPLHF
>.|TRBJ1-6|TRBV15|.
CATARGVSNSPLHF
>TRBD2|TRBJ2-1|TRBV3-1/TRBV3-2|.
CASSPPGLAGSPEQFF
>TRBD1|TRBJ1-2|TRBV18|once
CASSPNRGDYGYTF
>.|TRBJ1-6|TRBV6-6|few
CASRVRGGSYNSPLHF
>TRBD2|TRBJ2-5|TRBV19|.
CASSSGLVKTQYF
>.|TRBJ2-5|TRBV5-5|.
CASSLALEETQYF
>.|TRBJ2-1|TRBV30|.
CAWSALEEQFF
>.|TRBJ1-1|TRBV9|few
CASSVEIGRTEAFF
>.|TRBJ2-2|TRBV28|.
CASSLITAGPVGTGELFF
>TRBD1|TRBJ1-1|TRBV11-3|.
CASARDRDTEAFF
>.|TRBJ2-5|TRBV4-2|once
CASSQGQFQETQYF
>.|TRBJ2-1|TRBV5-8|.
CASSQGDSSYNEQFF
>.|TRBJ2-2|TRBV14|.
CASSQGAHVTGELFF
>TRBD1|TRBJ2-7|TRBV7-2|.
CASSTGQGYEQYF
>TRBD1|TRBJ1-2|TRBV11-1|once
CASSRATGGEYGYTF
>TRBD1|TRBJ1-5|TRBV27|.
CASRKEGAKDQPQHF
>TRBD1|TRBJ1-5|TRBV18|.
CASSPPQIRTGSNQPQHF
>TRBD2|TRBJ2-1|TRBV24-1|.
CATSDPSSGSYNEQFF
>.|TRBJ1-5|TRBV6-2/TRBV6-3|.
CASSYLGQSNQPQHF
>.|TRBJ2-3|TRBV19|few
CATLDGGTDTQYF
>TRBD1|TRBJ1-4|TRBV19|.
CASSVGTANEKLFF
>.|TRBJ2-1|TRBV14|once
CASSQKMGVSYNEQFF
>TRBD2|TRBJ2-1|TRBV14|.
CASSQVSFSGYDNEQFF
>TRBD2|TRBJ2-1|TRBV16|.
CASSLRGGTSGNEQFF
>.|TRBJ2-5|TRBV5-1|once
CASRASAETQYF
>TRBD1|TRBJ1-6|TRBV6-6|.
CASKGGTGDSPLHF
>.|TRBJ2-3|TRBV24-1|.
CATSDPKPGTDTQYF
>TRBD1|TRBJ1-5|TRBV5-6|.
CASSYRDRRNQPQHF
>.|TRBJ1-3|TRBV5-5|.
CASSATGGRNTIYF
>.|TRBJ1-6|TRBV7-2|.
CASSFRTAGSPLHF
>.|TRBJ2-1|TRBV29-1|few
CSVAAGRNEQFF
>.|TRBJ2-7|TRBV29-1|.
CSVLGRSVEQYF
>.|TRBJ2-1|TRBV9|.
CASSVGQSNEQFF
>TRBD1|TRBJ1-2|TRBV20-1|.
CSASVTSGGTTLFYGYTF
>.|TRBJ1-2|TRBV5-1|.
CASSFFEGGYGYTF
>TRBD1|TRBJ1-2|TRBV9|few
CASSATGRSNYGYTF
>TRBD1|TRBJ1-5|TRBV2|.
CASTQGAQGGQPQHF
>.|TRBJ2-1|TRBV11-2|.
CASSSLQRSPAEQFF
>.|TRBJ2-7|TRBV28|.
CASSPGYEQYF
>.|TRBJ1-1|TRBV6-1|.
CASSERGRNTEAFF
>.|TRBJ1-5|TRBV19|.
CASSMTVNQPQHF
>.|TRBJ2-7|TRBV30|.
CAWVTGGVKYF